One and the same sample provided the 5 T cell receptor beta chains below, sequenced in a study of esophageal squamous cell carcinoma under preoperative chemotherapy. TCRdb re-called the PCR reads through MiXCR, storing one row per CDR3 protein. This sample has about 18,000 distinct CDR3 sequences, with about half found just once. Time point here: after preoperative PTX-NDP chemotherapy. This specimen was collected from a patient given preoperative chemotherapy. The receptors come from a human donor with esophageal squamous cell carcinoma. The donor label of this sample is uncertain.

This chain uses TRBV11-3 with TRBJ2-3; TRBD2 agrees at 8 bases. V was pared by 2 bases and J by 0 bases, with 4 bases of the junction left unmatched. Germline V gene sequence: CDR1 SGHNT, CDR2 YENEEA. This CDR3 spans 16 amino acids. The CDR3 DNA sequence: TGTGCCAGCAGCTTACCAGCGGGGGAAAGCACAGATACGCAGTATTTT. Translation: CASSLPAGESTDTQYF.

This clonotype occurred a few times. This chain joins TRBV5-5 and TRBJ1-5; 8 nucleotides line up with TRBD1. Germline CDR1 is SGHKS and CDR2 is YYEKEE (reference sequence). The CDR3 spans 18 residues. V trimming: 10 bases; J trimming: 6 bases; junction bases outside the gene matches: 24. CDR3 amino acids: CALRRRDRLLGVGQPQHF. As DNA, the CDR3 is TGTGCCCTCCGGCGTCGGGACAGGTTGTTGGGGGTAGGTCAGCCCCAGCATTTT.

The count of this clonotype is one. V usage is TRBV20-1 and J usage is TRBJ2-7; the D is unclear. CDR1 and CDR2 (germline): DFQATT, SNEGSKA (reference sequence). V was cut by 0 bases and J by 1 base, with 10 bases left in between. The CDR3 runs to 14 residues. The CDR3 DNA sequence: TGCAGTGCTAGAGATCCAAGACATTCCTACGAGCAGTACTTC. Its protein product is CSARDPRHSYEQYF.

V usage is TRBV6-1 and J usage is TRBJ2-1, with D possibly TRBD2 on 6 matching bases. CDR1 and CDR2 (germline): MNHNS, SASEGT. CDR3 length: 13 residues. V shed 6 bases and J shed 2 bases, with 8 bases lying between them. The CDR3 protein is CASRTGAYNEQFF. DNA for the CDR3: TGTGCCAGCAGAACGGGGGCCTACAATGAGCAGTTCTTC.

In regard to this clonotype: The DNA is left out, because the CDR3 cannot be placed on it with certainty; the CDR3 is given as TCRdb lists it. CDR3 residues: CASSPDSWGTGALYF. This chain joins TRBV12-3 or TRBV12-4 and TRBJ2-2; the listed D gene, TRBD1, was not tested against the DNA. Termini included, the CDR3 measures 15 amino acids.